The clone carrying this T cell receptor beta chain came up many times. What it recognizes is unknown. This entry is derived from a study of T cells in Graves' hyperthyroidism and ophthalmopathy. Study-level background: Any treatment followed the collection of peripheral blood at initial diagnosis.

After removal of 5 bases from V and 6 bases from J, the junction contained 6 bases not matched to a gene. Germline V lookup: CDR1 MDHEN, CDR2 SYDVKM. The length of the CDR3 is 15 residues. The study's findings and limits: Most thyroid clonotypes that were expanded above 0.001 also turned up in blood. Before onset, by a median of approximately 6.8 months, the model predicted ophthalmopathy. By a 13 V-J model, ophthalmopathy was set apart from stable hyperthyroidism.

Amplified TCR beta CDR3 regions derived from RNA transcripts. TCR CDR3 underwent first-round RT-PCR with the HTBI primer set. MiXCR was run by TCRdb on the multiplex PCR reads, yielding one entry per CDR3 protein. The sample yields about 640,000 distinct CDR3 sequences, 20% to 25% seen once. The chain couples TRBV28 to TRBJ2-1; TRBD1 matches at 11 bases. Sequencing was carried out using blood. The sequence was obtained from a man under 40 with Graves' ophthalmopathy. The CDR3 loop is CASSPTGTGGNEQFF. The CDR3 nucleotides read TGTGCCAGCAGTCCTACCGGGACAGGGGGCAATGAGCAGTTCTTC.